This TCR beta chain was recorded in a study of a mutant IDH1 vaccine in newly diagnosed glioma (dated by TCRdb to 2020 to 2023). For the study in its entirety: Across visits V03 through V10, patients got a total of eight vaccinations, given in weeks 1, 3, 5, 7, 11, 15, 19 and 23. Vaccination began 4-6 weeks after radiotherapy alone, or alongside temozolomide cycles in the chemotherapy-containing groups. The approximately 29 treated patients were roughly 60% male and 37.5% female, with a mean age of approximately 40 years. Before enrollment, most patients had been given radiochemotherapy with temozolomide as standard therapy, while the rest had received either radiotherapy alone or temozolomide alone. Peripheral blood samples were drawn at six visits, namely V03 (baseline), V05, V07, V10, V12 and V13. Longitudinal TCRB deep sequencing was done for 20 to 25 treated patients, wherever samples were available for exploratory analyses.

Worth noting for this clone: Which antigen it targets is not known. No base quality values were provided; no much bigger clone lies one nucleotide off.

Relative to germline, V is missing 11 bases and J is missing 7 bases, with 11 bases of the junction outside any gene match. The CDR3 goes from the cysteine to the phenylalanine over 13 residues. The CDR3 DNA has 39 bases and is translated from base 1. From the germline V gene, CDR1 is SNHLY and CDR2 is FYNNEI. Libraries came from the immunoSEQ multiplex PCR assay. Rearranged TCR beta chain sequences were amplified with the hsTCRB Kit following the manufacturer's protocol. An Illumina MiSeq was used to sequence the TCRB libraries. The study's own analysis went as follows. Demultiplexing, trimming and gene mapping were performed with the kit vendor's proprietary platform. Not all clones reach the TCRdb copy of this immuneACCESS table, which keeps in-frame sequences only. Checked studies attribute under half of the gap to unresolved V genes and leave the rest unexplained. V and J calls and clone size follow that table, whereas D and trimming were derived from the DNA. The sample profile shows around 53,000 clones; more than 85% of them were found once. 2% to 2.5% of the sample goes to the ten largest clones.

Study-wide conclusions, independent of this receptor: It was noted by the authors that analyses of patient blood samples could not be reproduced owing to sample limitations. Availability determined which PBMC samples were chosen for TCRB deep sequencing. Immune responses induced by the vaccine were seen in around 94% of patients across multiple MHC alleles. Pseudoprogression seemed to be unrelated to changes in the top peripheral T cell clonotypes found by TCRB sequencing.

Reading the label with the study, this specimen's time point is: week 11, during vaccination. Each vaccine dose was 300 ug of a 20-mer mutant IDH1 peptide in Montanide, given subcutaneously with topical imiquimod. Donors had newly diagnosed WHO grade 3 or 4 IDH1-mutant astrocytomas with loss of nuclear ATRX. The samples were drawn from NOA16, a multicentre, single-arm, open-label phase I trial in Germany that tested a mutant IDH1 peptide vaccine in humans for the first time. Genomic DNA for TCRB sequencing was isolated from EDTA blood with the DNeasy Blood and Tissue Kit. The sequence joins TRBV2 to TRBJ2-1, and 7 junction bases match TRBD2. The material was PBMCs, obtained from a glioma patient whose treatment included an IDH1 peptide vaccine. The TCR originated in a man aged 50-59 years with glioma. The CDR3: CASGAGVENEQFF. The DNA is TGTGCCTCCGGGGCGGGAGTTGAGAATGAGCAGTTCTTC. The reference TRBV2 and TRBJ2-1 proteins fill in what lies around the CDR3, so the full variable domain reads EPEVTQTPSHQVTQMGQEVILRCVPISNHLYFYWYRQILGQKVEFLVSFYNNEISEKSEIFDDQFSVERPDGSNFTLKIRSTKLEDSAMYFCASGAGVENEQFFGPGTRLTVL.